These 16 T cell receptor beta chains were all obtained from the same sample, sequenced in a study of blood T cell repertoires in COVID-19. Method: immunoSEQ multiplex PCR; TCRdb's copy keeps in-frame clones and lacks some. The sample records some 78,000 clones, about 90% being singletons. The sequenced sample consisted of peripheral blood. The receptors were gathered from a woman between 50 and 59 years old in a cohort sampled during active COVID-19.

This rearrangement joins TRBV28 to TRBJ2-5; the match to TRBD2 covers 11 bases. There are 15 residues in the CDR3. V lost 5 bases, J lost 1 base, and 3 bases stayed unmatched. Per the germline V gene, CDR1 is MDHEN and CDR2 is SYDVKM. The DNA for the CDR3 is TGTGCCAGCAGTGATAGCGGGAGGGCCCAAGAGACCCAGTACTTC. Encoded protein: CASSDSGRAQETQYF.

The V call is TRBV6-2 or TRBV6-3, the J call TRBJ2-3; maybe TRBD2 (5 bases). Trimming removed 2 bases from V and 3 bases from J, with 15 bases in between. The CDR3 is 16 residues long. Germline V gene data show CDR1 as MNHEY and CDR2 as SVGEGT. CDR3 amino acids: CASSYGRDWGTDTQYF. The CDR3 DNA is TGTGCCAGCAGTTACGGTCGGGATTGGGGAACAGATACGCAGTATTTT.

The chain combines TRBV10-3 with TRBJ1-2, with D tentatively TRBD1 (6 bases). V shed 4 bases and J shed 0 bases, with 18 bases lying between them. The CDR3 loop spans 17 amino acids. CDR1 is ENHRY, CDR2 SYGVKD, per germline. Written as DNA, the CDR3 is TGTGCCATCAGTGCGAGGGGGGGCCCTAATTCTAACTATGGCTACACCTTC. It is translated as CAISARGGPNSNYGYTF.

V usage is TRBV5-6 and J usage is TRBJ2-7; weak D call: TRBD2 (7 bases). Germline lookup yields CDR1 SGHDT and CDR2 YYEEEE. The CDR3 extends over 16 amino acids. V was pared by 0 bases and J by 4 bases, with 17 bases between. CDR3 region: CASSLGSSGGGYEQYF. The CDR3 DNA reads TGTGCCAGCAGCTTGGGGTCTAGCGGAGGGGGGTACGAGCAGTACTTC.

The CDR3 reads CATSSGSYNEQFF. CDR3 DNA: TGTGCCACGTCCTCCGGCTCCTACAATGAGCAGTTCTTC. The chain links TRBV10-3 to TRBJ2-1; D uncertain. Germline V CDR1 and CDR2: ENHRY, SYGVKD. V lost 10 bases to trimming and J lost 0 bases, with 10 bases between them. The CDR3 extends over 13 amino acids.

The chain is built from TRBV6-4 and TRBJ1-1; TRBD1 agrees at 10 bases. Germline V gene sequence: CDR1 MRHNA, CDR2 SNTAGT. J gave up 5 bases and V 9 bases, and 6 bases lay outside the gene matches. The CDR3 spans 13 residues. The CDR3 coding sequence is TGTGCCAGTAGGAGGGACAGGGGAACTGAAGCTTTCTTT. Residues: CASRRDRGTEAFF.

The chain has TRBV19 and TRBJ1-5; D call uncertain. Germline V gene lookup returns CDR1 LNHDA and CDR2 SQIVND (reference sequence). The CDR3 length is 15 residues. The V end lost 4 bases, the J end lost 0 bases, and 10 bases lay between the germline ends. CDR3 in DNA: TGTGCCAGTAGTACCACAGACTATAGCAATCAGCCCCAGCATTTT. Its protein product is CASSTTDYSNQPQHF.

The chain carries TRBV27 and TRBJ2-1, with TRBD1 matching over 9 bases. Germline lookup yields CDR1 MNHEY and CDR2 SMNVEV (reference sequence). The CDR3 runs 15 residues. V lost 3 bases and J lost 8; bases outside the gene matches: 8. CDR3 amino acids: CASSFPGQGRDEQFF. CDR3 nucleotides: TGTGCCAGCAGTTTTCCGGGACAGGGTAGGGATGAGCAGTTCTTC.

The rearrangement uses TRBV24-1 and TRBJ1-5; 9 positions agree with TRBD1. CDR1 and CDR2 (germline): KGHDR, SFDVKD. V was pared by 4 bases and J by 7 bases, with 7 bases of the junction left unmatched. The CDR3 is 15 amino acids. CDR3 coding DNA: TGTGCCACCAGTGAAGGACAGGGGAGGAGCCAGCCCCAGCATTTT. It specifies CATSEGQGRSQPQHF.

The V call is TRBV28, the J call TRBJ2-4; tentative D call: TRBD2 (6 bases). V was shortened by 3 bases and J by 8 bases, with 17 bases between the two germline ends. Germline V gene sequence: CDR1 MDHEN, CDR2 SYDVKM. This CDR3 region has 15 residues. The CDR3 sequence: CASSLGGQGGDIQYF. The DNA of the CDR3 is TGTGCCAGCAGTTTGGGCGGTCAGGGCGGGGACATTCAGTACTTC.

The chain carries TRBV7-2 and TRBJ2-1; 16 nucleotides agree with TRBD2. The trim removed 5 bases at V and 7 bases at J, leaving 5 bases unmatched. Per the germline V gene, CDR1 is SGHTA and CDR2 is FQGNSA. The CDR3 is 16 amino acids. The DNA for the CDR3 is TGTGCCAGCAGCGTACCGGGACTAGCGGGAGGGAATGAGCAGTTCTTC. The encoded protein is CASSVPGLAGGNEQFF.

The chain carries TRBV7-6 and TRBJ1-1; a possible D gene is TRBD1 (6 bases). This CDR3 comprises 17 residues. The V gene's germline CDR1 is SGHVS and CDR2 FNYEAQ. The V end lost 2 bases, the J end lost 1 base, and 17 bases lay between the germline ends. CDR3 sequence: CASSLHGAGAANTEAFF. The CDR3 nucleotides are TGTGCCAGCAGCTTACATGGCGCAGGGGCGGCGAACACTGAAGCTTTCTTT.

The rearrangement joins TRBV12-3 or TRBV12-4 to TRBJ2-3; D perhaps matches TRBD2 (6 bases). The CDR3 is 11 residues long. V was trimmed by 7 bases and J by 6 bases, leaving 8 bases between them. Here the CDR3 reads CASTGGDTQYF. CDR3 DNA: TGTGCCAGCACCGGAGGGGATACGCAGTATTTT.

This chain links TRBV6-5 with TRBJ1-6, with D unclear. Germline-derived CDR1 and CDR2 are MNHEY and SVGAGI. Trimming cost V 10 bases and J 5 bases, with 15 bases left between them. There are 14 residues in the CDR3. Here the CDR3 reads CATNSLRHNSPLHF. The CDR3 region has the DNA TGTGCCACCAACTCGCTGAGGCATAATTCACCCCTCCACTTT.

The J gene is TRBJ2-4, the V gene TRBV28; the D is unclear. The CDR3 covers 16 residues. Germline CDR1 reads MDHEN; CDR2 reads SYDVKM. The V gene lost 6 bases and the J gene lost 1 base, with 16 bases spanning the gap. CDR3 sequence reads: CASSQTRGKAKNIQYF. As DNA, the CDR3 is TGTGCCAGCAGCCAAACCCGCGGTAAGGCCAAAAACATTCAGTACTTC.

The chain carries TRBV19 and TRBJ2-2; 11 bases are a match to TRBD2. Per the germline V gene, CDR1 is LNHDA and CDR2 is SQIVND (reference sequence). The CDR3 sequence is 15 residues long. The J segment lost 5 bases and the V segment lost 6 bases, leaving 5 bases of the junction unmatched. The CDR3 DNA sequence: TGTGCCAGTAGCCCGATAGCGGGAGGGACCGGGGAGCTGTTTTTT. Translated: CASSPIAGGTGELFF.